Shown below are 9 T cell receptor beta chains from a single sample sequenced in a study of cytomegalovirus exposure and HLA in healthy donors. Vbeta (60) and Jbeta (13) primers were used in the PCR. This table comes from immunoSEQ multiplex PCR, and its TCRdb copy is limited to in-frame clones, with some not included. The data contain about 180,000 clones, around 76% of them singletons. Sequencing was carried out using PBMCs. The receptors here all came from a woman in her twenties or thirties in good health and CMV-seropositive.

The rearrangement joins TRBV28 to TRBJ2-7; 9 bases agree with TRBD2. The CDR3 totals 16 residues. The ends lost 3 bases at V and 7 bases at J; junction bases unmatched: 13. Per the germline V gene, CDR1 is MDHEN and CDR2 is SYDVKM. The CDR3: CASSLSLGGGAGEQYF. DNA of the CDR3: TGTGCCAGCAGTTTGTCCCTTGGCGGGGGGGCGGGGGAGCAGTACTTC.

This chain joins TRBV6-5 and TRBJ2-5; D is unclear. Germline values: CDR1 MNHEY, CDR2 SVGAGI. CDR3 length: 15 amino acids. The V gene lost 6 bases and the J gene lost 3 bases, with 17 bases spanning the gap. The CDR3 DNA reads as TGTGCCAGCAGATTATATGGCCGTTATAAAGAGACCCAGTACTTC. Translated, it gives CASRLYGRYKETQYF.

V is TRBV5-8 and J is TRBJ2-7; 8 bases fit TRBD1. CDR3 length: 12 residues. Germline CDR1 reads SGHTS; CDR2 reads YDEGEE. The V and J ends lost 3 bases and 5 bases, in that order; junction bases with no gene match: 1. DNA for the CDR3: TGTGCCAGCAGCTGGACAGGGCACGAGCAGTACTTC. Its translation is CASSWTGHEQYF.

The rearrangement uses TRBV5-1 and TRBJ2-5, with D maybe TRBD1 (6 bases). CDR3 length: 15 residues. The V and J ends lost 2 bases and 5 bases respectively, with 16 bases between them. CDR1 is SGHRS and CDR2 is YFSETQ in the germline V gene. CDR3 sequence (DNA): TGCGCCAGCAGCTTCGGACAGTCCCTTGGGGAGACCCAGTACTTC. This sequence encodes CASSFGQSLGETQYF.

The chain joins TRBV9 to TRBJ2-3; tentative D call: TRBD1 (7 bases). There are 18 residues in the CDR3. The V end lost 2 bases, the J end lost 1 base, and 20 bases lay between the germline ends. Germline CDR1 reads SGDLS; CDR2 reads YYNGEE. The CDR3, as DNA: TGTGCCAGCAGCGTTGGGGCAGGGGGGACCACGCGCACAGATACGCAGTATTTT. This translates into CASSVGAGGTTRTDTQYF.

This chain joins TRBV7-9 and TRBJ2-1, with TRBD1 matching 7 bases. The J segment lost 6 bases and the V segment lost 0 bases, leaving 5 bases of the junction unmatched. CDR1 and CDR2 from the germline V gene are SEHNR and FQNEAQ (reference sequence). This CDR3 contains 15 residues. Here the CDR3 DNA reads TGTGCCAGCAGCTTAGCCGGGACAGCATCCAATGAGCAGTTCTTC. It translates to CASSLAGTASNEQFF.

In nucleotides, the CDR3 is TGTGCCAGCAGTTTAGGGAAGGGGCAAAGGGATCTCGGGGAGCTGTTTTTT. It yields the protein CASSLGKGQRDLGELFF. V gene TRBV28 combines with J gene TRBJ2-2, with D tentatively TRBD1 (5 bases). The germline V gene encodes CDR1 MDHEN and CDR2 SYDVKM. V dropped 2 bases and J dropped 7 bases, with 20 bases sitting between them. The length of the CDR3 is 17 residues.

The DNA for the CDR3 is TGTGCCAGCAGTTACCTGGGGGGGGCACCACAAGAGACCCAGTACTTC. Translated, it gives CASSYLGGAPQETQYF. V gene TRBV6-5 combines with J gene TRBJ2-5; a possible D gene is TRBD2 (7 bases). This CDR3 region has 16 residues. Between the trimmed V and J ends, which lost 2 bases and 2 bases, there was a span of 15 bases. Germline CDR1 is MNHEY and CDR2 is SVGAGI.

This rearrangement joins TRBV19 to TRBJ1-6; perhaps TRBD1 as D (5 bases). This CDR3 spans 13 amino acids. CDR1 and CDR2 from the germline V gene are LNHDA and SQIVND (reference sequence). V gave up 8 bases and J gave up 10 bases, with 15 bases separating them. The CDR3 bases are TGTGCCAGTTCCGGGACTGCTGACTCACCCCTCCACTTT. It translates to CASSGTADSPLHF.